Shown below are 8 T cell receptor beta chains from a single sample sequenced in a study of CD4+ T cells in melanoma. The data were produced by immunoSEQ multiplex PCR, yet TCRdb's version contains in-frame clones alone and is incomplete. The sample shows roughly 120,000 clones, about 90% of them seen only once. Material for sequencing was peripheral blood. These receptors came from a human donor with melanoma.

The CDR3 DNA is TGTGCCAGCAGCGGAAACAGGGGGACTAATGAAAAACTGTTTTTT. Translation gives CASSGNRGTNEKLFF. This rearrangement joins TRBV5-5 to TRBJ1-4; 8 nucleotides agree with TRBD1. J gave up 2 bases and V 4 bases, and 4 bases lay outside the gene matches. Germline CDR1 SGHKS, CDR2 YYEKEE (reference sequence). This CDR3 region has 15 residues. Filled out from reference TRBV5-5 and TRBJ1-4, the complete variable domain reads DAGVTQSPTHLIKTRGQQVTLRCSPISGHKSVSWYQQVLGQGPQFIFQYYEKEERGRGNFPDRFSARQFPNYSSELNVNALLLGDSALYLCASSGNRGTNEKLFFGSGTQLSVL.

The rearrangement joins TRBV28 to TRBJ2-3; tentatively, D is TRBD2 (5 bases). Germline CDR1 MDHEN, CDR2 SYDVKM. CDR3 length: 12 residues. Trimming stripped 1 base from V and 11 bases from J, with 10 bases between. The CDR3 DNA is TGTGCCAGCAGTTTATCGAGGGAGAGGCAGTATTTT. The encoded protein is CASSLSRERQYF.

This clone has just one count. This sequence joins TRBV15 and TRBJ2-7; tentatively, D is TRBD2 (5 bases). V lost 0 bases to trimming and J lost 5 bases, with 14 bases between them. In germline, CDR1 is LNHNV, CDR2 YYDKDF (reference sequence). The CDR3 spans 15 residues. CDR3 region: CATSRERASRDEQYF. DNA of the CDR3: TGTGCCACCAGCAGAGAAAGGGCCTCGCGGGACGAGCAGTACTTC.

This clone was seen more than once but under ten times. This chain uses TRBV19 with TRBJ1-5; TRBD1 aligns across 10 bases. The germline gives CDR1 LNHDA, CDR2 SQIVND (reference sequence). V lost 5 bases to trimming and J lost 6 bases; unmatched junction nucleotides: 7. The CDR3 is 15 residues long. CDR3 coding DNA: TGTGCCAGTAGTCGGGACAGGGGAGTTAGTCAGCCCCAGCATTTT. This codes for CASSRDRGVSQPQHF. The variable domain in full, completed from reference TRBV19 and TRBJ1-5, reads DGGITQSPKYLFRKEGQNVTLSCEQNLNHDAMYWYRQDPGQGLRLIYYSQIVNDFQKGDIAEGYSVSREKKESFPLTVTSAQKNPTAFYLCASSRDRGVSQPQHFGDGTRLSIL.

The chain combines TRBV6-1 with TRBJ1-2; D is undetermined. Germline V gives CDR1 MNHNS, CDR2 SASEGT. The CDR3 contains 13 residues. Trimming stripped 3 bases from V and 2 bases from J, with 7 bases between. CDR3 in amino acids: CASSEWQNYGYTF. The CDR3 DNA reads as TGTGCCAGCAGTGAGTGGCAAAACTATGGCTACACCTTC.

This chain links TRBV7-9 with TRBJ2-7; D remains ambiguous. The CDR3 runs to 13 residues. The germline CDR1 and CDR2 sequences are SEHNR and FQNEAQ (reference sequence). V was trimmed by 5 bases and J by 2 bases, leaving 10 bases between them. The CDR3 region has the DNA TGTGCCAGCAGCGTACGAAGCACCTACGAGCAGTACTTC. Protein product: CASSVRSTYEQYF. Full variable domain (rest looked up from reference TRBV7-9 and TRBJ2-7): DTGVSQNPRHKITKRGQNVTFRCDPISEHNRLYWYRQTLGQGPEFLTYFQNEAQLEKSRLLSDRFSAERPKGSFSTLEIQRTEQGDSAMYLCASSVRSTYEQYFGPGTRLTVT.

This rearrangement joins TRBV4-2 to TRBJ1-2, with D possibly being TRBD1 (5 bases). This CDR3 comprises 14 residues. Per germline, CDR1 LGHNA and CDR2 YNFKEQ. The V gene lost 0 bases and the J gene lost 7 bases, with 12 bases spanning the gap. CDR3 DNA sequence: TGTGCCAGCAGCCAAGAGCCAGGGAGGGGTGGCTACACCTTC. This encodes CASSQEPGRGGYTF.

The chain recombines TRBV11-2 with TRBJ2-1, with 8 bases fitting TRBD1. Trimming cost V 5 bases and J 2 bases; bases outside gene matches: 5. The CDR3 is made up of 15 amino acids. CDR1 SGHAT and CDR2 FQNNGV come from the germline V gene. The CDR3 region is CASSIDRGAYNEQFF. CDR3 nucleotide sequence: TGTGCCAGCAGCATTGACAGGGGAGCCTACAATGAGCAGTTCTTC.